These T cell receptor beta chains were read from a single sample in a study of blood T cell repertoires in COVID-19. The table came from immunoSEQ multiplex PCR; TCRdb's copy has only in-frame clones and leaves some out. This table has about 350,000 clones, 88% appearing once. Input material: peripheral blood. The receptors come from a woman in her 70s with COVID-19, enrolled during active disease. Each CDR3 is given with its conserved first and last residue. Each record gives: clone size, D gene, V gene, J gene, CDR3 DNA, CDR3 protein. A D gene is named only where the DNA matches it firmly. Rows give clone size only sometimes, using once, few, many, or a class for an expanded clone.

>.|.|TRBV18|TRBJ1-2
TGTGCCAGCTCACTCGACAGAAACTATGGCTACACCTTC
CASSLDRNYGYTF
>few|TRBD1|TRBV10-3|TRBJ1-1
TGTGCCATCAGTGAGCCAAGACAGGGGGCGCGGAACACTGAAGCTTTCTTT
CAISEPRQGARNTEAFF
>.|TRBD2|TRBV7-2|TRBJ2-7
TGTGCCAGCAGCACGCGCAGCGGGGGTAACGACGAGCAGTACTTC
CASSTRSGGNDEQYF
>.|.|TRBV3-1/TRBV3-2|TRBJ1-3
TGTGCCAGCAGCCAATCGACAGGTAACTCTGGAAACACCATATATTTT
CASSQSTGNSGNTIYF
>.|TRBD2|TRBV7-8|TRBJ2-3
TGTGCCAGCAGCTTAGGTAGACTAGCGGGGCCCGCTCGCACAGATACGCAGTATTTT
CASSLGRLAGPARTDTQYF
>.|.|TRBV27|TRBJ2-7
TGTGCCAGCAGTTCCAGGACCGGGGTTTACGAGCAGTACTTC
CASSSRTGVYEQYF
>.|TRBD1|TRBV7-2|TRBJ1-5
TGTGCCAGCAGCTTAGGCACAGGGGGCGCGAGGCAGCCCCAGCATTTT
CASSLGTGGARQPQHF
>.|.|TRBV6-5|TRBJ2-7
TGTGCCAGCAGGAGCTACTACGAGCAGTACTTC
CASRSYYEQYF
>.|TRBD1|TRBV5-1|TRBJ2-1
TGCGCCAGCAGCCCCGGGGGACAGGGGTACAATGAGCAGTTCTTC
CASSPGGQGYNEQFF
>.|.|TRBV19|TRBJ1-2
TGTGCCAGTAGTATCCCTCAGGGCGGCGTTGGCTACACCTTC
CASSIPQGGVGYTF
>.|.|TRBV30|TRBJ1-1
TGTGCCTGCGAAACAGGGAGGGGCACTGAAGCTTTCTTT
CACETGRGTEAFF
>.|.|TRBV24-1|TRBJ2-2
TGTGCCACCTCGACACCTCTGAACACCGGGGAGCTGTTTTTT
CATSTPLNTGELFF
>.|TRBD2|TRBV27|TRBJ2-1
TGTGCCAGCACCCGGGCTAGCGGCAATGAGCAGTTCTTC
CASTRASGNEQFF
>.|.|TRBV2|TRBJ1-3
TGTGCCAGCAGTGAAACAGGGATCTCTGGAAACACCATATATTTT
CASSETGISGNTIYF
>.|.|TRBV28|TRBJ1-3
TGTGCCAGCAGGCCCGGTGGAGGTGGAAACACCATATATTTT
CASRPGGGGNTIYF
>.|TRBD1|TRBV19|TRBJ2-6
TGTGCCAGTACTGCAGGGGGTAGTAGTGGGGCCAACGTCCTGACTTTC
CASTAGGSSGANVLTF
>.|TRBD1|TRBV6-6|TRBJ1-4
TGTGCCAGCACTCTCCGGGACAGGGCGAATGAAAAACTGTTTTTT
CASTLRDRANEKLFF
>.|TRBD2|TRBV5-1|TRBJ2-1
TGCGCCAGCAGCCCCTCCCGGCTAGCGGTGTACAATGAGCAGTTCTTC
CASSPSRLAVYNEQFF
>.|TRBD1|TRBV5-5|TRBJ1-5
TGTGCCAGCAGCCTGAGGACAGGGGGCGCCAATCAGCCCCAGCATTTT
CASSLRTGGANQPQHF
>.|TRBD2|TRBV15|TRBJ2-1
TGTGCCACCAGCAAACTAGCGGGGGGAGACAATGAGCAGTTCTTC
CATSKLAGGDNEQFF
>.|.|TRBV14|TRBJ1-6
TGTGCCAGCAGGGGGCTAAGGAATTCACCCCTCCACTTT
CASRGLRNSPLHF
>.|.|TRBV19|TRBJ1-1
TGTGCCAGTAGTTATAACGGAGACACTGAAGCTTTCTTT
CASSYNGDTEAFF
>.|.|TRBV27|TRBJ1-1
TGTGCCAGCAGTTTATCGGCGGGTATGAACACTGAAGCTTTCTTT
CASSLSAGMNTEAFF
>.|TRBD2|TRBV7-2|TRBJ2-1
TGTGCCAGCAGCTTAGACTGGACTAGCGGGGGGGCGAGGGTTGAGCAGTTCTTC
CASSLDWTSGGARVEQFF
>many|.|TRBV28|TRBJ1-6
TGTGCCAGCAGCCTACCCCTAGGGGGGGCACAGTCACCCCTCCACTTT
CASSLPLGGAQSPLHF
>.|TRBD1|TRBV19|TRBJ1-2
TGTGCCAGTAGTACAGCCCGACAGGGGTATGGCTACACCTTC
CASSTARQGYGYTF
>.|.|TRBV24-1|TRBJ2-7
TGTGCCACCAGTGATTTGTATCCAGGGACTTCCTACGAGCAGTACTTC
CATSDLYPGTSYEQYF
>.|.|TRBV7-2|TRBJ1-2
TGTGCCAGCAGCTTATATGGAATCGGGGGAGATGGCTACACCTTC
CASSLYGIGGDGYTF
>.|.|TRBV6-6|TRBJ1-2
TGTGCCAGCACCGAACACCAAACGTGGGGCTACACCTTC
CASTEHQTWGYTF
>.|.|TRBV9|TRBJ2-1
TGTGCCAGCAGCGTAGATCCTCTCGCCTACAATGAGCAGTTCTTC
CASSVDPLAYNEQFF
>.|TRBD1|TRBV19|TRBJ1-1
TGTGCCAGTAGGGCCCGGACAGGGGGAAGCACTGAAGCTTTCTTT
CASRARTGGSTEAFF
>once|TRBD1|TRBV24-1|TRBJ1-2
TGTGCCACCAGTGACCCGACAGGGGGTTCGGCTAACTATGGCTACACCTTC
CATSDPTGGSANYGYTF
>.|TRBD1|TRBV28|TRBJ1-4
TGTGCCAGCAGTTACTTGGCGACAGGGGTGGAAAAACTGTTTTTT
CASSYLATGVEKLFF
>.|TRBD1|TRBV7-9|TRBJ1-2
TGTGCCAGCAGTCAAAAACAGGGGACCGCTAACTATGGCTACACCTTC
CASSQKQGTANYGYTF
>.|.|TRBV6-5|TRBJ2-2
TGTGCCAGCAGTTACTCGTCCCCAGGGGCCACCGGGGAGCTGTTTTTT
CASSYSSPGATGELFF
>.|TRBD1|TRBV2|TRBJ2-7
TGTGCCAGCAGGACGGACAGGGGCCCCTACGAGCAGTACTTC
CASRTDRGPYEQYF
>.|.|TRBV6-6|TRBJ2-7
TGTGCCAGCAGTGGGAGGACAGGTTCTTCCTACGAGCAGTACTTC
CASSGRTGSSYEQYF
>.|.|TRBV29-1|TRBJ2-7
TGCAGCGTTAGGACTACCTCCTACGAGCAGTACTTC
CSVRTTSYEQYF
>.|.|TRBV28|TRBJ1-1
TGTGCCGCAGGGATTGGAGCTTTCTTT
CAAGIGAFF
>.|.|TRBV20-1|TRBJ2-7
TGCAGTGCTAGTCAGGCAGGGCCCGAGCAGTACTTC
CSASQAGPEQYF
>few|.|TRBV5-1|TRBJ2-7
TGCGCCAGCAGCTTGGCCGGTGGGCCTTACGAGCAGTACTTC
CASSLAGGPYEQYF
>.|TRBD2|TRBV3-1/TRBV3-2|TRBJ2-2
TGTGCCAGCACCCGGGGGGGGTCGAACACCGGGGAGCTGTTTTTT
CASTRGGSNTGELFF
>few|TRBD1|TRBV7-2|TRBJ1-3
TGTGCCAGCAGCGGCCGACAGGGTGGCTCTGGAAACACCATATATTTT
CASSGRQGGSGNTIYF
>.|TRBD1|TRBV5-1|TRBJ1-1
TGCGCCAGCAGCTGGGACAGGGCCCTCACTGAAGCTTTCTTT
CASSWDRALTEAFF
>.|.|TRBV24-1|TRBJ1-4
TGTGCCACCGGTCCACAGAGCCTTAATGAAAAACTGTTTTTT
CATGPQSLNEKLFF
>.|.|TRBV2|TRBJ1-2
TGTGCCAGCAGTACCCCCGGGAGGGGAGCAGGGAGCTATGGCTACACCTTC
CASSTPGRGAGSYGYTF
>.|.|TRBV6-2/TRBV6-3|TRBJ2-1
TGTGCCAGCAGTTATCGGACAGTCCTTTACAATGAGCAGTTCTTC
CASSYRTVLYNEQFF
>.|TRBD1|TRBV7-2|TRBJ2-7
TGTGCCAGCAGCGACAGGGCAAGGACAGGGGGAGTGTACGAGCAGTACTTC
CASSDRARTGGVYEQYF
>.|TRBD1|TRBV7-9|TRBJ1-6
TGTGCCAGCAGCCCGGGACAGGGGTCACCCCTCCACTTT
CASSPGQGSPLHF
>.|TRBD2|TRBV3-1/TRBV3-2|TRBJ2-1
TGTGCCAGCAGCCCCCCGGGACTAGCGGGGAGGAATGAGCAGTTCTTC
CASSPPGLAGRNEQFF
>.|TRBD2|TRBV9|TRBJ2-3
TGTGCCAGCAGCGAGACGACTAGCCCTCTGGATACGCAGTATTTT
CASSETTSPLDTQYF
>.|.|TRBV12-5|TRBJ2-3
TGTGCTAGTGGTCCCTTAGCGGGCACAGATACGCAGTATTTT
CASGPLAGTDTQYF